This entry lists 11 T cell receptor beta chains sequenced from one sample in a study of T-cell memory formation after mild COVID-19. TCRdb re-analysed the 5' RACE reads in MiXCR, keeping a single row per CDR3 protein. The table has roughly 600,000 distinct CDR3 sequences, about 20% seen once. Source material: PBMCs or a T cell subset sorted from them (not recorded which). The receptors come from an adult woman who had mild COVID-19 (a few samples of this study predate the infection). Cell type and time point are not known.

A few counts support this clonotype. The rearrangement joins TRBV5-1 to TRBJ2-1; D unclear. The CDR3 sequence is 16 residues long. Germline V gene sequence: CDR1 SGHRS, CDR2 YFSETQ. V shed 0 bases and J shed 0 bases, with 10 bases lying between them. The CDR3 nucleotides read TGCGCCAGCAGCTTGGCAGCGAGGACCTCCTACAATGAGCAGTTCTTC. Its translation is CASSLAARTSYNEQFF.

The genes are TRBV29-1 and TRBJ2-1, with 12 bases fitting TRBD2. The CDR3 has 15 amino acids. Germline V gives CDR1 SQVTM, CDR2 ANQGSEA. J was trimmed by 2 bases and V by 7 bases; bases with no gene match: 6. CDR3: CSACPSGRAYNEQFF. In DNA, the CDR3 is TGCAGCGCCTGCCCTAGCGGGAGGGCCTACAATGAGCAGTTCTTC.

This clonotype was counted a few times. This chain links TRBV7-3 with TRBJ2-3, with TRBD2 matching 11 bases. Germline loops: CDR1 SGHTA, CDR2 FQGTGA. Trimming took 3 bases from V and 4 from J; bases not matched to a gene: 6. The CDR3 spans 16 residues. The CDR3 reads CASSFGTSGGADTQYF. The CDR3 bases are TGTGCCAGCAGCTTTGGAACTAGCGGGGGAGCAGATACGCAGTATTTT.

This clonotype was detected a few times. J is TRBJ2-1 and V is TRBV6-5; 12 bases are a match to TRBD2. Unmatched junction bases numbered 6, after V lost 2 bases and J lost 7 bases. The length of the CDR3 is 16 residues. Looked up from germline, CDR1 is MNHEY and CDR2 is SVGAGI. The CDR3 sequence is CASSYPGTSGPNEQFF. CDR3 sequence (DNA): TGTGCCAGCAGTTACCCCGGGACTAGCGGGCCTAATGAGCAGTTCTTC.

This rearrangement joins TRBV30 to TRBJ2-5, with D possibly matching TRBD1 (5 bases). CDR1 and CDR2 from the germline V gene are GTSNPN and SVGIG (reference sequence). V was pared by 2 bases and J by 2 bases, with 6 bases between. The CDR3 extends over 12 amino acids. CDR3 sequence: CAWSQGQETQYF. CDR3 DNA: TGTGCCTGGAGTCAGGGTCAAGAGACCCAGTACTTC.

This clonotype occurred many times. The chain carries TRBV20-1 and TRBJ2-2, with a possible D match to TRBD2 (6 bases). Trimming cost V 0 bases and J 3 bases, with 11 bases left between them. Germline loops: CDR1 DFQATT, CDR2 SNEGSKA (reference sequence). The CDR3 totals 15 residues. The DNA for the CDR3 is TGCAGTGCTAGAGATTCCGGGAGAGACACCGGGGAGCTGTTTTTT. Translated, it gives CSARDSGRDTGELFF.

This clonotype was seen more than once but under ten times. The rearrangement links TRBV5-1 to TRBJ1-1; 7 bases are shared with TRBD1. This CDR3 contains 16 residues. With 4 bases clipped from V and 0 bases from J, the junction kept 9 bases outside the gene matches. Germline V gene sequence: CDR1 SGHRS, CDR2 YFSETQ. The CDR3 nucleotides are TGCGCCAGCAGCCTTATGACAGGGACTTTGAACACTGAAGCTTTCTTT. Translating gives CASSLMTGTLNTEAFF.

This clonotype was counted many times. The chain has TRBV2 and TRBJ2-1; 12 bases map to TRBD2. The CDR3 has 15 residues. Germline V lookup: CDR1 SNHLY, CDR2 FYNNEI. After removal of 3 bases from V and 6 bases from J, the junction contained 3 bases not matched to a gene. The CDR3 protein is CASSDVTSGSNEQFF. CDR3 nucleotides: TGTGCCAGCAGTGACGTGACTAGCGGGAGCAATGAGCAGTTCTTC.

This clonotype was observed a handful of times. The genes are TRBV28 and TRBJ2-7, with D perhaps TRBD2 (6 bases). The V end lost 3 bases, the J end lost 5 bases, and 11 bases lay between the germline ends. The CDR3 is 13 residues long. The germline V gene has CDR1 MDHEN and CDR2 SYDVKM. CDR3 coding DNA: TGTGCCAGCAGTTTGGAGGGAAACCACGAGCAGTACTTC. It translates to CASSLEGNHEQYF.

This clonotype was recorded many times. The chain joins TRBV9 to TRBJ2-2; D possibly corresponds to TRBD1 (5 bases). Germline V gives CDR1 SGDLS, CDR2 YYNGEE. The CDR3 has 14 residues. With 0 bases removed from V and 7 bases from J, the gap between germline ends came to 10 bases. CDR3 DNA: TGTGCCAGCAGCGTAGGTGGGGCCTTCGGGGAGCTGTTTTTT. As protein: CASSVGGAFGELFF.

The chain's CDR3 is CASSFILEQETQYF. The CDR3 region has the DNA TGTGCCAGCAGCTTCATTCTGGAACAAGAGACCCAGTACTTC. V usage is TRBV5-6 and J usage is TRBJ2-5; D unclear. CDR3 length: 14 residues. The V end was cut by 2 bases, the J end by 2 bases, with 10 bases between. Germline V CDR1 and CDR2: SGHDT, YYEEEE.